This T cell receptor (beta chain) is drawn from a study of T cells after yellow fever vaccination. General observations from the study: Primary-vaccination clones mostly resurfaced post-booster (about 96% CD4, about 87% CD8).

This clonotype has a count of ten or more. The antigen remains undetermined. TCRdb reprocessed the 5' RACE reads with MiXCR, giving one entry per CDR3 protein. This table has 130,000 or so distinct CDR3 sequences, nearly 15% appearing once. Looked up from germline, CDR1 is SQVTM and CDR2 is ANQGSEA. CDR3 length equals 13 residues. J lost 6 bases, V lost 7 bases, and 11 bases had no gene match. This rearrangement joins TRBV29-1 to TRBJ2-7; 8 bases match TRBD2. This receptor was identified in a man between 18 and 35 years old who received the YFV17D yellow fever vaccine. Material: CD8+ T cells sorted from PBMCs, obtained 5 days after the yellow fever booster vaccination. CDR3 protein: CSAIPGGRREQYF. The CDR3 DNA is TGCAGCGCCATCCCGGGAGGGCGGCGCGAGCAGTACTTC.